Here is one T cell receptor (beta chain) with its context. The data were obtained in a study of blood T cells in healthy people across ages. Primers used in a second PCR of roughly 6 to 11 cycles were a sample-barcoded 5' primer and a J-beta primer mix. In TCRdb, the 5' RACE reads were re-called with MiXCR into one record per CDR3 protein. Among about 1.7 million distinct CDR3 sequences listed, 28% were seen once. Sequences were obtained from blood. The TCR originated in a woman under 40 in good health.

The CDR3 reads CASIAGEKSGNQPQHF. The CDR3 DNA is TGTGCCAGCATAGCAGGCGAGAAGAGTGGGAATCAGCCCCAGCATTTT. This sequence joins TRBV12-3 or TRBV12-4 and TRBJ1-5; D unresolved. The V end lost 7 bases, the J end lost 4 bases, and 20 bases lay between the germline ends. The CDR3 contains 16 residues.